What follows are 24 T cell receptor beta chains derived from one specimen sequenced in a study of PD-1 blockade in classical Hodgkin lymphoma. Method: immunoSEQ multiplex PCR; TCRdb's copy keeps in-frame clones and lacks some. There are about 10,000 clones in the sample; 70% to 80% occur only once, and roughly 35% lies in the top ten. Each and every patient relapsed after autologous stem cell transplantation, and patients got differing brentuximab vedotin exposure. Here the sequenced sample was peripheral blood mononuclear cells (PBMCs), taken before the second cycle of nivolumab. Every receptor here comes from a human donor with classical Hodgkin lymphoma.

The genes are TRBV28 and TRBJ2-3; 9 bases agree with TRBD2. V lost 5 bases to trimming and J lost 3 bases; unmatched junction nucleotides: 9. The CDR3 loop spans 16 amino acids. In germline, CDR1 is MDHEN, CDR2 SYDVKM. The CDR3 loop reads CASSVAGGPLTDTQYF. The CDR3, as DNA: TGTGCCAGCAGTGTGGCGGGAGGGCCGTTAACAGATACGCAGTATTTT.

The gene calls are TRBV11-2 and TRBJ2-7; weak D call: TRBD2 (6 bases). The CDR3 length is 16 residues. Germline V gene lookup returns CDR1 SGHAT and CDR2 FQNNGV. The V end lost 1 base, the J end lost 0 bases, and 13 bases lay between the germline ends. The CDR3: CASSLGGGTLSYEQYF. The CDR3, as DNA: TGTGCCAGCAGCTTAGGGGGCGGGACCCTCTCCTACGAGCAGTACTTC.

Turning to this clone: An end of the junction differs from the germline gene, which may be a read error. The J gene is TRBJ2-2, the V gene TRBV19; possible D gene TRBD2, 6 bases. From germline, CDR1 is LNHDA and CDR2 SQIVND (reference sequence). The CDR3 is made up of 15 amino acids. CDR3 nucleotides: TGTGCCAGTAGTATTGGGACCATGAACACCGGGGGGCTGTTTTTT. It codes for CASSIGTMNTGGLFF.

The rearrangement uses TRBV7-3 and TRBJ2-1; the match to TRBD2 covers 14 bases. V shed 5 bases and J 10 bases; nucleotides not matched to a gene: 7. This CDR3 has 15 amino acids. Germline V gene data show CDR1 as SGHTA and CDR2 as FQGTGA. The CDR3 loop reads CASSPTGLAGVEQFF. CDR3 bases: TGTGCCAGCAGCCCGACGGGACTAGCGGGAGTGGAGCAGTTCTTC.

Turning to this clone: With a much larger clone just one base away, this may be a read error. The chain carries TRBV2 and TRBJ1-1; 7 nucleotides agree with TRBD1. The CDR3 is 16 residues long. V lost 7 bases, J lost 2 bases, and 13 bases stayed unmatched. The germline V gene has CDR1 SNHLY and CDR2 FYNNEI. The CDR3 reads CASNPRTGGRNTEAFF. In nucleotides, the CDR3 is TGTGCCAGCAACCCCAGGACAGGAGGAAGAAACACTGAAGCTTTCTTT.

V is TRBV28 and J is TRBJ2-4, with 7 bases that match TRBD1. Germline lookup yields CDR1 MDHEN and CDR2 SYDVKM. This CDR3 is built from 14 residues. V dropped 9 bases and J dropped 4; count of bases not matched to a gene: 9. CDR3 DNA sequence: TGTGCCAGTCAAAGACCGGGACAGAAAAACATTCAGTACTTC. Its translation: CASQRPGQKNIQYF.

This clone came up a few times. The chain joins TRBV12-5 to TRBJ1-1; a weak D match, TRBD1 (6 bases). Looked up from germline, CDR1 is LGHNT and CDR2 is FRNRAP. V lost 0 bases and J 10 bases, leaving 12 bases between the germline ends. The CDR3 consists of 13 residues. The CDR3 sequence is CASGLVGGQRAFF. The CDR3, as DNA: TGTGCTAGTGGTTTGGTAGGGGGTCAGAGAGCTTTCTTT.

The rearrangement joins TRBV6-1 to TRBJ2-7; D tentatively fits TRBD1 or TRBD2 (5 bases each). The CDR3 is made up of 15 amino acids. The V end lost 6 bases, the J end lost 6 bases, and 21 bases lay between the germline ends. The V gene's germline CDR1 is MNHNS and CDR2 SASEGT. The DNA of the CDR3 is TGTGCCAGCAGACCGAGGGGTGGGTTAGGAGGCGAGCAGTACTTC. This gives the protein CASRPRGGLGGEQYF.

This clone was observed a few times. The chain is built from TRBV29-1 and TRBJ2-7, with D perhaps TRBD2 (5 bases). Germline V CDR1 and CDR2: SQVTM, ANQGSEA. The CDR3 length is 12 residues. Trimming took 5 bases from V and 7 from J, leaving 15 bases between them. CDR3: CSVTGVSGEQYF. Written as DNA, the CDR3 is TGCAGCGTTACGGGTGTCTCGGGGGAGCAGTACTTC.

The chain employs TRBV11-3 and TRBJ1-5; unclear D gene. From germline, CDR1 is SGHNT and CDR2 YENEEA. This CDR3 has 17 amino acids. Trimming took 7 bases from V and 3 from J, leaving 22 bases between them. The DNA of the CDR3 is TGTGCCAGCACCCAGAAAATTGGGGTTCTTACCAATCAGCCCCAGCATTTT. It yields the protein CASTQKIGVLTNQPQHF.

CDR3 bases: TGTGCCAGCAGTTCCCTGGACGGCTACTCCTACGAGCAGTACTTC. It specifies CASSSLDGYSYEQYF. V usage is TRBV28 and J usage is TRBJ2-7; D remains unclear. The V end was cut by 4 bases, the J end by 0 bases, with 13 bases between. This CDR3 has 15 residues. From germline, CDR1 is MDHEN and CDR2 SYDVKM.

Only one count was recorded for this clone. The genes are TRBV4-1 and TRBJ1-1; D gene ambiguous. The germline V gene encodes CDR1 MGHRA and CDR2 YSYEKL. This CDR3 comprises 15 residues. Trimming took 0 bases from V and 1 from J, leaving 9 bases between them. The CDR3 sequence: CASSQDPLGNTEAFF. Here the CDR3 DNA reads TGCGCCAGCAGCCAAGATCCGTTAGGGAACACTGAAGCTTTCTTT.

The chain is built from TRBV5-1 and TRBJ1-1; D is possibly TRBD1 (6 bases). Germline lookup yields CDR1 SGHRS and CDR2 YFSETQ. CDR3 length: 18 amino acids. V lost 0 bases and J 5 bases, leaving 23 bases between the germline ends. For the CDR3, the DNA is TGCGCCAGCAGCTTGGGGGGCGACAGGCTCGGCCGCAATACTGAAGCTTTCTTT. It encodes CASSLGGDRLGRNTEAFF.

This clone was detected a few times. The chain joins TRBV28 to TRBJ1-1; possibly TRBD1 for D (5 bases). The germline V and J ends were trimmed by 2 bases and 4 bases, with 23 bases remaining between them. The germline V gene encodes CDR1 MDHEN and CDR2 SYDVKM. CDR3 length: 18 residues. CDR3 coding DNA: TGTGCCAGCAGTTTAGGGGAGAGCCACAGGTCTTGGGGCACTGAAGCTTTCTTT. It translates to CASSLGESHRSWGTEAFF.

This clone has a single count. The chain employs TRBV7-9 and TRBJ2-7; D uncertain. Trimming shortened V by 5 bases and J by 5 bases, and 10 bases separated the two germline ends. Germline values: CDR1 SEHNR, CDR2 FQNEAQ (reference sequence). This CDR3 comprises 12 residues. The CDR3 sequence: CASSSPLDEQYF. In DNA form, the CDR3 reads TGTGCCAGCAGCAGTCCTCTGGACGAGCAGTACTTC. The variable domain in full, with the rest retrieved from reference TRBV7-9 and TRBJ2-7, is DTGVSQNPRHKITKRGQNVTFRCDPISEHNRLYWYRQTLGQGPEFLTYFQNEAQLEKSRLLSDRFSAERPKGSFSTLEIQRTEQGDSAMYLCASSSPLDEQYFGPGTRLTVT.

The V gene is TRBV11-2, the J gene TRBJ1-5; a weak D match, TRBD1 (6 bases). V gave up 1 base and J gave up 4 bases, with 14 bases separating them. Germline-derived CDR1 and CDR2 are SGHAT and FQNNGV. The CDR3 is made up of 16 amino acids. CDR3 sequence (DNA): TGTGCCAGCAGCTTAGGCCCTGCAGGGGAGAATCAGCCCCAGCATTTT. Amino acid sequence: CASSLGPAGENQPQHF.

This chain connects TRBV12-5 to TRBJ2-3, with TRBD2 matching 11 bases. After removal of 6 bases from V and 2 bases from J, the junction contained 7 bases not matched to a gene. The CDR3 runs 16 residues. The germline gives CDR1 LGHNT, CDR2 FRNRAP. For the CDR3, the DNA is TGTGCTAGTGGGGCCGGGACTAGCGGATACACAGATACGCAGTATTTT. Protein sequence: CASGAGTSGYTDTQYF. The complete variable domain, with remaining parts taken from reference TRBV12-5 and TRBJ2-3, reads DARVTQTPRHKVTEMGQEVTMRCQPILGHNTVFWYRQTMMQGLELLAYFRNRAPLDDSGMPKDRFSAEMPDATLATLKIQPSEPRDSAVYFCASGAGTSGYTDTQYFGPGTRLTVL.

In nucleotides, the CDR3 is TGTGCCAGCAGTTATCGCAATGGCGGCTACACCTTC. This translates into CASSYRNGGYTF. V gene TRBV6-5 combines with J gene TRBJ1-2, with D hard to call. The CDR3 runs 12 residues. V lost 3 bases and J 8 bases, leaving 10 bases between the germline ends. Germline V lookup: CDR1 MNHEY, CDR2 SVGAGI.

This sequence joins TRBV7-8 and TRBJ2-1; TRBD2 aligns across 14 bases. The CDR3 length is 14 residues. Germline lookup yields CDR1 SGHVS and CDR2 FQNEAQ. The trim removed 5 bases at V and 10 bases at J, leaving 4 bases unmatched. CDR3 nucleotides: TGTGCCAGCAGCGGGAGGACTAGCGGGAGGGAGCAGTTCTTC. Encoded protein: CASSGRTSGREQFF.

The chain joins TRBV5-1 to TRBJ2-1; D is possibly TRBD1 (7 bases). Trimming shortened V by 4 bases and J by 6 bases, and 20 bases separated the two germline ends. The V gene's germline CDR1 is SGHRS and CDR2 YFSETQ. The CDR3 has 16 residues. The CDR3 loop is CASSLWRGQTSNEQFF. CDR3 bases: TGCGCCAGCAGCCTATGGAGGGGACAGACTAGCAATGAGCAGTTCTTC.

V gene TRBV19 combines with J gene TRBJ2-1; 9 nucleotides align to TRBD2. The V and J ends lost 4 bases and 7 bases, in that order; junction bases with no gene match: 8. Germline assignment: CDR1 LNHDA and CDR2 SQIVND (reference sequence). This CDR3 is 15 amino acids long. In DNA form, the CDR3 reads TGTGCCAGTAGTAGCCTCGCGGGAGGGCCGAATGAGCAGTTCTTC. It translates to CASSSLAGGPNEQFF. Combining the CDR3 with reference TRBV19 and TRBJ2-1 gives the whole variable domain DGGITQSPKYLFRKEGQNVTLSCEQNLNHDAMYWYRQDPGQGLRLIYYSQIVNDFQKGDIAEGYSVSREKKESFPLTVTSAQKNPTAFYLCASSSLAGGPNEQFFGPGTRLTVL.

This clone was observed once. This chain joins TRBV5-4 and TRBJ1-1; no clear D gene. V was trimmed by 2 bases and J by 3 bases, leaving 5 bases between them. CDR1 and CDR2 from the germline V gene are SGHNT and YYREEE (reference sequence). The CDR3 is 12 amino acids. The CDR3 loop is CASSLGHTEAFF. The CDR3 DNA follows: TGTGCCAGCAGCTTAGGCCACACTGAAGCTTTCTTT.

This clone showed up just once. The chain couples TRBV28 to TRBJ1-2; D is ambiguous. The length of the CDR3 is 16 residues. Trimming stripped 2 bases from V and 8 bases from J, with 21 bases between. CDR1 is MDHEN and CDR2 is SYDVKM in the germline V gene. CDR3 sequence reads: CASSLVVELRGIGYTF. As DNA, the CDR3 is TGTGCCAGCAGTTTAGTAGTGGAACTCCGGGGAATCGGCTACACCTTC.

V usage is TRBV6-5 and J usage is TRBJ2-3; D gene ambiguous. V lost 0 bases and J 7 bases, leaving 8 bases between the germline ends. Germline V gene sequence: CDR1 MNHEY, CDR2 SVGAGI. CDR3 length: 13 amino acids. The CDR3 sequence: CASSYSPTYTQYF. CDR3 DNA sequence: TGTGCCAGCAGTTACTCTCCTACATATACGCAGTATTTT.